This TCR beta chain was sequenced in a study of a mutant IDH1 vaccine in newly diagnosed glioma. Study overall: Vaccines were begun 4-6 weeks after radiotherapy alone, or with temozolomide cycles. Of the patients given treatment, approximately 60% were male and about 40% were female, and a mean age of around 38 years was recorded. Every participant had undergone radiotherapy, temozolomide, or both before, and most underwent both. Findings of the study overall: Seemingly, top peripheral T cell clonotype changes bore no relation to pseudoprogression.

Remarks on this clone: The antigen remains undetermined.

Time point noted: week 11, during vaccination. The vaccine gave 300 ug of a 20-mer mutant IDH1 peptide subcutaneously per dose. Data came from immunoSEQ multiplex PCR; TCRdb stores just in-frame clones and leaves some out. This sample has about 120,000 clones, with 75% to 90% found just once. The CDR3 extends over 15 amino acids. Per germline, CDR1 MRHNA and CDR2 SNTAGT. V trimming: 3 bases; J trimming: 4 bases; junction bases outside the gene matches: 4. This chain uses TRBV6-4 with TRBJ2-1, with TRBD2 matching over 9 bases. The receptor's source is a woman between 45 and 65 years old with glioma. The input for sequencing was PBMCs, taken from a glioma patient whose treatment included an IDH1 peptide vaccine. The CDR3, as DNA: TGTGCCAGCAGTGAAGTTGCGGGAGGGTACAATGAGCAGTTCTTC. Amino acid sequence: CASSEVAGGYNEQFF.